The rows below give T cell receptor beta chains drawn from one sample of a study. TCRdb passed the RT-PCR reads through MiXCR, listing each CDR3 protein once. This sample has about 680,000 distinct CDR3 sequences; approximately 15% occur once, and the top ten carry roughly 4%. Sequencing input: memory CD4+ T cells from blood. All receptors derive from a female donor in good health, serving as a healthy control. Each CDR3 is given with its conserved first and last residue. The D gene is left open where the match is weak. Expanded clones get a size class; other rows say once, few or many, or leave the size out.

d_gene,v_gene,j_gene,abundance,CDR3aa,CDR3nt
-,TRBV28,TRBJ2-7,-,CASSNLAGSYEQYF,TGTGCCAGCAGCAATCTAGCCGGTTCCTACGAGCAGTACTTC
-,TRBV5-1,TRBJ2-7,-,CASSLEPGSEQYF,TGCGCCAGCAGCTTGGAACCTGGATCCGAGCAGTACTTC
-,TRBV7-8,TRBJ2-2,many,CASSLAGQTTGELFF,TGTGCCAGCAGCTTAGCAGGGCAGACCACCGGGGAGCTGTTTTTT
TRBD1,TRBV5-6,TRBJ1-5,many,CASSLSGGDQPQHF,TGTGCCAGCAGCTTGTCAGGGGGCGATCAGCCCCAGCATTTT
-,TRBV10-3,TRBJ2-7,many,CAIRSGLSSYEQYF,TGTGCCATCAGAAGCGGACTAAGCTCCTACGAGCAGTACTTC
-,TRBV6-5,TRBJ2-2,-,CASSQDLRTGELFF,TGTGCCAGCAGTCAAGACCTGCGGACCGGGGAGCTGTTTTTT
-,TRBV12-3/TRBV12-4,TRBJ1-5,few,CASSLTAVNQPQHF,TGTGCCAGCAGTTTAACGGCGGTCAATCAGCCCCAGCATTTT
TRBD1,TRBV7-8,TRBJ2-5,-,CASSPTTGMETQYF,TGTGCCAGCAGCCCCACGACAGGGATGGAGACCCAGTACTTC
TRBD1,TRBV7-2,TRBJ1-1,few,CASSLSGTGGLTEAFF,TGTGCCAGCAGCTTAAGCGGGACAGGGGGCCTCACTGAAGCTTTCTTT
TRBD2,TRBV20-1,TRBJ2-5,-,CSARELAGGLIKQETQYF,TGCAGTGCTAGGGAACTAGCGGGAGGGCTGATCAAACAAGAGACCCAGTACTTC
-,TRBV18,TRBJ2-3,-,CASSPGSGSTDTQYF,TGTGCCAGCTCACCCGGATCGGGCTCCACAGATACGCAGTATTTT
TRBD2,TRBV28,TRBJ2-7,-,CASRPAGGATYEQYF,TGTGCCAGCAGGCCAGCGGGAGGCGCAACCTACGAGCAGTACTTC
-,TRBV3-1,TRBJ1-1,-,CASSQEPQMNTEAFF,TGTGCCAGCAGCCAAGAACCACAAATGAACACTGAAGCTTTCTTT
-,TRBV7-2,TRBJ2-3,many,CASSLGPSRDTQYF,TGTGCCAGCAGCTTAGGACCCTCCAGGGATACGCAGTATTTT
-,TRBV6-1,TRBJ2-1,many,CASSPSGANEQFF,TGTGCCAGCAGCCCCTCAGGGGCCAATGAGCAGTTCTTC
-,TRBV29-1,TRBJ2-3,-,CSVEDHWATDTQYF,TGCAGCGTCGAGGACCATTGGGCCACAGATACGCAGTATTTT
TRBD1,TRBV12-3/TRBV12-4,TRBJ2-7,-,CASSLRGTGNDEQYF,TGTGCCAGCAGTTTGCGCGGGACAGGGAACGACGAGCAGTACTTC